These T cell receptor beta chains were read from a single sample in a study of cytomegalovirus exposure and HLA in healthy donors. The data were produced by immunoSEQ multiplex PCR, yet TCRdb's version contains in-frame clones alone and is incomplete. The sample lists more than 75,000 clones, 70% to 80% occurring once. The sequencing input was PBMCs. These receptors were taken from a woman aged 35 to 49 in good health and CMV-seropositive. Each CDR3 is given with its conserved first and last residue. A D gene is named only where the DNA matches it firmly. The size field is filled for only some rows; it gives once, few, many or a size class.

TRBV6-5,NA,TRBD1,TRBJ2-7,TGTGCCAGCAGTCAGACAGGGGGGTCCTACGAGCAGTACTTC,CASSQTGGSYEQYF
TRBV30,NA,NA,TRBJ1-2,TGTGCCTGGGGCAGGGACTATGGCTACACCTTC,CAWGRDYGYTF
TRBV13,NA,NA,TRBJ2-3,TGTGCCAGCAGCTTTGTCCTGGCGGGCACCAGCACAGATACGCAGTATTTT,CASSFVLAGTSTDTQYF
TRBV7-2,NA,NA,TRBJ2-2,TGTGCCAGCAGCTTGTGGGGAAAACTAGCGAACACCGGGGAGCTGTTTTTT,CASSLWGKLANTGELFF
TRBV29-1,once,NA,TRBJ1-2,TGCAGCGTTGAAGACGGCGGAGGCGGCTACACCTTC,CSVEDGGGGYTF
TRBV28,NA,NA,TRBJ2-1,TGTGCCAGCAGTTCCAACAGTTTTCGGCAGTTCTTC,CASSSNSFRQFF
TRBV4-3,NA,NA,TRBJ2-1,TGCGCCAGCAGCCAAGATATAGGGAGGAGGGACAATGAGCAGTTCTTC,CASSQDIGRRDNEQFF
TRBV5-6,NA,NA,TRBJ2-7,TGTGCCAGCAGCTTGAGTTCAGGGGTCGAGCAGTACTTC,CASSLSSGVEQYF
TRBV4-1,once,TRBD1,TRBJ2-7,TGCGCCAGCAGCTCGTTTTTCCCGGGACAGACCTACGAGCAGTACTTC,CASSSFFPGQTYEQYF
TRBV11-3,NA,TRBD1,TRBJ2-7,TGTGCCAGCAGCTTGACAACAGGGGTCTACGAGCAGTACTTC,CASSLTTGVYEQYF
TRBV7-7,NA,TRBD1,TRBJ1-5,TGTGCTAGCAGCGGGACAGGGAATCAGCCCCAGCATTTT,CASSGTGNQPQHF
TRBV5-1,NA,NA,TRBJ1-1,TGCGCCAGCAGCTTCCAGGGGAACACTGAAGCTTTCTTT,CASSFQGNTEAFF
TRBV14,NA,NA,TRBJ1-1,TGTGCCAGCAGCCAAGTCCTTGGCGGCAACACTGAAGCTTTCTTT,CASSQVLGGNTEAFF
TRBV7-9,few,NA,TRBJ2-5,TGTGCCAGCAGCTTTCGCCCGACAGGCGGGGAGACCCAGTACTTC,CASSFRPTGGETQYF
TRBV6-4,once,TRBD2,TRBJ2-1,TGTGCCAGCAGTGACTCCTCGACTAGCGGGGTTGGGCATGAGCAGTTCTTC,CASSDSSTSGVGHEQFF
TRBV18,NA,NA,TRBJ1-2,TGTGCCAGCTCACCATTACTTACAGGGACGGTCGATGGCTACACCTTC,CASSPLLTGTVDGYTF
TRBV5-5,NA,TRBD1,TRBJ2-4,TGTGCCAGCAGTTGGGACAGCGAGACCCCCTTTCAGTACTTC,CASSWDSETPFQYF
TRBV4-2,few,NA,TRBJ2-3,TGTGCCAGCAGCCAGGAGGTCAACCTGAGACTGACAGATACGCAGTATTTT,CASSQEVNLRLTDTQYF
TRBV9,NA,NA,TRBJ2-1,TGTGCCAGCAGCGTAGGGGGCAACTCCTACAATGAGCAGTTCTTC,CASSVGGNSYNEQFF
TRBV7-6,NA,NA,TRBJ1-6,TGTGCCAGCAGCTTACAGGGGCCTAATTCACCCCTCCACTTT,CASSLQGPNSPLHF
TRBV19,NA,NA,TRBJ1-5,TGTGCCACCAAGCCCTCCTCCCGGAGAAATCAGCCCCAGCATTTT,CATKPSSRRNQPQHF
TRBV19,NA,NA,TRBJ1-1,TGTGCCAGTAGTATTCGACCCGGGACTCATTTGAACACTGAAGCTTTCTTT,CASSIRPGTHLNTEAFF
TRBV18,NA,TRBD1,TRBJ1-6,TGTGCCAGCTCACCTCGACAGGGGGCTAATTCACCCCTCCACTTT,CASSPRQGANSPLHF
TRBV7-3,NA,TRBD1,TRBJ1-1,TGTGCCAGCAGCTTGACAGGGGCTCGCACTGAAGCTTTCTTT,CASSLTGARTEAFF
TRBV5-1,NA,NA,TRBJ1-4,TGCGCCAGCAGCTCCCAGGGAACTGAAAAACTGTTTTTT,CASSSQGTEKLFF
TRBV9,NA,TRBD1,TRBJ2-1,TGTGCCAGCAGCGTAAACTATCAGGGGGTGACGGATGAGCAGTTCTTC,CASSVNYQGVTDEQFF